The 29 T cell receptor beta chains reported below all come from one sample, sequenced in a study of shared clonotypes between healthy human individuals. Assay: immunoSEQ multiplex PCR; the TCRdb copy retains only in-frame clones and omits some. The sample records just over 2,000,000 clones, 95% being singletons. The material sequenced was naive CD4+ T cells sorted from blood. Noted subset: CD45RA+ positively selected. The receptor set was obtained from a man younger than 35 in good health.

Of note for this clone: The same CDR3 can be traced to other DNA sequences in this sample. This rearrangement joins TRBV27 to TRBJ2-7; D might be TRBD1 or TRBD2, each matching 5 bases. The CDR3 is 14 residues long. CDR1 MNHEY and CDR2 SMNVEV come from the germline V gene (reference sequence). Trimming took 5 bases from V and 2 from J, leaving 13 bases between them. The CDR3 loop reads CASSPRDRTYEQYF. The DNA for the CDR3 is TGTGCCAGCAGTCCCCGGGACCGAACCTACGAGCAGTACTTC.

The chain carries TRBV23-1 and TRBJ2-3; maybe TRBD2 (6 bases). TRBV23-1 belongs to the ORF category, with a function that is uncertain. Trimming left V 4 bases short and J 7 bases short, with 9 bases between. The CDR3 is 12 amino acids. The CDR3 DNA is TGCGCCAGCAGTCGTCGGGGGAATACGCAGTATTTT. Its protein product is CASSRRGNTQYF.

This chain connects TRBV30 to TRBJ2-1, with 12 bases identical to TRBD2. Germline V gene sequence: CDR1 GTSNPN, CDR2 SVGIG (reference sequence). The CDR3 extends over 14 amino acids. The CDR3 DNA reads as TGTGCGGCTAGACTAGCGGGAGCCTACAATGAGCAGTTCTTC. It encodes CAARLAGAYNEQFF. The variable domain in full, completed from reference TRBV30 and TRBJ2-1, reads SQTIHQWPATLVQPVGSPLSLECTVEGTSNPNLYWYRQAAGRGLQLLFYSVGIGQISSEVPQNLSASRPQDRQFILSSKKLLLSDSGFYLCAARLAGAYNEQFFGPGTRLTVL.

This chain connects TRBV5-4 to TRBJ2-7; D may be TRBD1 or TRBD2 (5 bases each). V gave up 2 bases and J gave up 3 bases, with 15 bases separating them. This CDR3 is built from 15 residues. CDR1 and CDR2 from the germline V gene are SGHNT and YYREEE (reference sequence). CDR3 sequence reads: CASSFGGQVYYEQYF. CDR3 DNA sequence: TGTGCCAGCAGCTTTGGGGGTCAAGTGTACTACGAGCAGTACTTC.

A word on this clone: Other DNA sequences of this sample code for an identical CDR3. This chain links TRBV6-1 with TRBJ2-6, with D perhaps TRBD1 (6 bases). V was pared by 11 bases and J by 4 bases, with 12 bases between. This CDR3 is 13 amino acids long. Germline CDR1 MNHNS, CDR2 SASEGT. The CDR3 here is CASRGSGANVLTF. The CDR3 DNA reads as TGTGCCTCCAGGGGTTCAGGGGCCAACGTCCTGACTTTC.

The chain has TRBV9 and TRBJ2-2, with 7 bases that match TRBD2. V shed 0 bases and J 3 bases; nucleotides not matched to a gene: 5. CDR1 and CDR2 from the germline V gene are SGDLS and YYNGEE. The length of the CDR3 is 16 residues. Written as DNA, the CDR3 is TGTGCCAGCAGCGTAGCCCTAGCGGAGGACACCGGGGAGCTGTTTTTT. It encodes CASSVALAEDTGELFF.

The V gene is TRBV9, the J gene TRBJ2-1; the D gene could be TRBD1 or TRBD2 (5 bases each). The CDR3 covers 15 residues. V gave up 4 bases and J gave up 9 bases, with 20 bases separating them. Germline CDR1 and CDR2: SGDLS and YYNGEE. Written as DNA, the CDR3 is TGTGCCAGCAGCCCACCCGGGACCCCCAGTAGTGAGCAGTTCTTC. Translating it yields CASSPPGTPSSEQFF.

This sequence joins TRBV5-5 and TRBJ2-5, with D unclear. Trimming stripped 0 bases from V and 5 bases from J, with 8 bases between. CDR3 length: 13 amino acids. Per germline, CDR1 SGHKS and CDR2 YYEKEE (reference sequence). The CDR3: CASSLVFTETQYF. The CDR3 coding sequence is TGTGCCAGCAGCTTGGTATTCACGGAGACCCAGTACTTC.

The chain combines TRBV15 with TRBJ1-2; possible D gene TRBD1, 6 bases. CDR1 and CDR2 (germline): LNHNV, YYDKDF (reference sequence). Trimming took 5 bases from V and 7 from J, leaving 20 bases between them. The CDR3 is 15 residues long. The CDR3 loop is CATSGEDWGRTGYTF. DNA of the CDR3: TGTGCCACCAGCGGCGAGGATTGGGGGCGCACTGGCTACACCTTC. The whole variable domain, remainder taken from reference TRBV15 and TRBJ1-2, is DAMVIQNPRYQVTQFGKPVTLSCSQTLNHNVMYWYQQKSSQAPKLLFHYYDKDFNNEADTPDNFQSRRPNTSFCFLDIRSPGLGDTAMYLCATSGEDWGRTGYTFGSGTRLTVV.

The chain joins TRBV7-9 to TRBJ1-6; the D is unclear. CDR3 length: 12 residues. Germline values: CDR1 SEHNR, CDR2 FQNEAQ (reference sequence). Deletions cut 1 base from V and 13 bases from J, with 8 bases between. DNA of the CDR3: TGTGCCAGCAGCTTAGAAAACCTCCCCCTCCACTTT. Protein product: CASSLENLPLHF.

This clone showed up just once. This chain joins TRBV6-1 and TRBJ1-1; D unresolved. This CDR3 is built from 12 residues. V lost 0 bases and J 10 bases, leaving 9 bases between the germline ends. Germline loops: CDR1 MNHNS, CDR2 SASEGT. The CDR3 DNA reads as TGTGCCAGCAGTGAAGCGAGGATGTCAGCTTTCTTT. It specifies CASSEARMSAFF.

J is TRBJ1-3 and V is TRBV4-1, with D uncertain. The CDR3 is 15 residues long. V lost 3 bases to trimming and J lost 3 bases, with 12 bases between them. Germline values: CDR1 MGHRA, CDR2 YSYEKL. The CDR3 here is CASSHSWVGGNTIYF. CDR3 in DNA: TGCGCCAGCAGCCATTCTTGGGTTGGTGGAAACACCATATATTTT.

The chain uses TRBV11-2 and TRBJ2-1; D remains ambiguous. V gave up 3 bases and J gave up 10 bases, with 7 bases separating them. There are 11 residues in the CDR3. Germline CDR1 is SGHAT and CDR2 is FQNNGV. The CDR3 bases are TGTGCCAGCAGCTTCGACTCCGAGCAGTTCTTC. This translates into CASSFDSEQFF. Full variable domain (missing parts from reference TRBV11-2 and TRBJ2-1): EAGVAQSPRYKIIEKRQSVAFWCNPISGHATLYWYQQILGQGPKLLIQFQNNGVVDDSQLPKDRFSAERLKGVDSTLKIQPAKLEDSAVYLCASSFDSEQFFGPGTRLTVL.

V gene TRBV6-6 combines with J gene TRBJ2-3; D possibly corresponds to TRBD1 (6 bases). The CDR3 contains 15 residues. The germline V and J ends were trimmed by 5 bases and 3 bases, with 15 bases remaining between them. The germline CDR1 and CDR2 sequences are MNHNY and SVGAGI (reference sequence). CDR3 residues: CASSPPDTGTDTQYF. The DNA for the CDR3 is TGTGCCAGCAGTCCCCCAGACACAGGGACAGATACGCAGTATTTT.

CDR3 sequence: CASSETGTSTDTQYF. As DNA, the CDR3 is TGTGCCAGCAGTGAAACAGGGACCAGCACAGATACGCAGTATTTT. The rearrangement uses TRBV6-1 and TRBJ2-3; a possible D gene is TRBD1 (6 bases). This CDR3 comprises 15 residues. V lost 2 bases, J lost 0 bases, and 9 bases lay in between. Germline loops: CDR1 MNHNS, CDR2 SASEGT.

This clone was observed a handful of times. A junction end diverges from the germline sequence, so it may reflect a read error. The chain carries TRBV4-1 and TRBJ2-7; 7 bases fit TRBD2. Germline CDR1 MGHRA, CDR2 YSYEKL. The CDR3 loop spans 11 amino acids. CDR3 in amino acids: CASSQEPGEGF. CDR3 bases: TGCGCCAGCAGCCAAGAACCTGGGGAGGGCTTC.

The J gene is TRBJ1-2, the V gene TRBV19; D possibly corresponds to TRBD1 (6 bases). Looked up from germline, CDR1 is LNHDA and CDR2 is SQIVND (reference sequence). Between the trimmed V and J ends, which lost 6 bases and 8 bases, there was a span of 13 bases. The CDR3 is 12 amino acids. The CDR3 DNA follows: TGTGCCAGTAGAAAGGGGGTCGAAGGCTACACCTTC. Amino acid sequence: CASRKGVEGYTF. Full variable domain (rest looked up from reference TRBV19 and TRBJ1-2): DGGITQSPKYLFRKEGQNVTLSCEQNLNHDAMYWYRQDPGQGLRLIYYSQIVNDFQKGDIAEGYSVSREKKESFPLTVTSAQKNPTAFYLCASRKGVEGYTFGSGTRLTVV.

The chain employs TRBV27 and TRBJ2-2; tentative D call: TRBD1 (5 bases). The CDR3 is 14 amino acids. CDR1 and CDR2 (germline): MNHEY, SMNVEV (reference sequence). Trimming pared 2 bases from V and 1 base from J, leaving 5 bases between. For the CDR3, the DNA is TGTGCCAGCAGTTTAGACAGGAACACCGGGGAGCTGTTTTTT. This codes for CASSLDRNTGELFF.

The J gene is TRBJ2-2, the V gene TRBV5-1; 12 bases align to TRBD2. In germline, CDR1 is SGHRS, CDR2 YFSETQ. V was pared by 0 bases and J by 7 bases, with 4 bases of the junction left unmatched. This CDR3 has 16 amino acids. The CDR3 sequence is CASSLGLAGEDGELFF. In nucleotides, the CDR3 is TGCGCCAGCAGCTTGGGACTAGCGGGAGAAGACGGGGAGCTGTTTTTT. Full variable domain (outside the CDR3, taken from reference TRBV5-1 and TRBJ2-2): KAGVTQTPRYLIKTRGQQVTLSCSPISGHRSVSWYQQTPGQGLQFLFEYFSETQRNKGNFPGRFSGRQFSNSRSEMNVSTLELGDSALYLCASSLGLAGEDGELFFGEGSRLTVL.

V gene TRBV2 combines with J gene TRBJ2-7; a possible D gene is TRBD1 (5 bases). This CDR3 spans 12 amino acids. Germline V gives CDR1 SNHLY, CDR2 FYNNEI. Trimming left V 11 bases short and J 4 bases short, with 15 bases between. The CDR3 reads CALSSGSYEQYF. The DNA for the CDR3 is TGTGCCCTTAGTTCAGGGTCGTACGAGCAGTACTTC.

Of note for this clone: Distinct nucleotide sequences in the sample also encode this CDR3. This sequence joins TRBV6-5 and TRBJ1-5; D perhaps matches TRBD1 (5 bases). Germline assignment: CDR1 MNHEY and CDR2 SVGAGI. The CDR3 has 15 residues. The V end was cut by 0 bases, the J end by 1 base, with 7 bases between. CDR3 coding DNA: TGTGCCAGCAGTTACTCTCGACAGAGCAATCAGCCCCAGCATTTT. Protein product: CASSYSRQSNQPQHF.

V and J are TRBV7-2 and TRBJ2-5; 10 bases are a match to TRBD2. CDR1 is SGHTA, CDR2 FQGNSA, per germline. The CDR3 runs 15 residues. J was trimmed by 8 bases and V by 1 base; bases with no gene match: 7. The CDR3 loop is CASSLVASGGATQYF. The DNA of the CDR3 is TGTGCCAGCAGCTTAGTAGCTAGCGGGGGAGCCACCCAGTACTTC. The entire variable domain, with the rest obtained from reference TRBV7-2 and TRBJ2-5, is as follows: GAGVSQSPSNKVTEKGKDVELRCDPISGHTALYWYRQSLGQGLEFLIYFQGNSAPDKSGLPSDRFSAERTGGSVSTLTIQRTQQEDSAVYLCASSLVASGGATQYFGPGTRLLVL.

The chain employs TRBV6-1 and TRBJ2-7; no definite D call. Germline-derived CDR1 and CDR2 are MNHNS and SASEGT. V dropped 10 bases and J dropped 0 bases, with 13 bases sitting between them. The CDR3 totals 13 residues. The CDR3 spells CATLSIGSYEQYF. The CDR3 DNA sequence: TGTGCCACCCTGAGTATAGGCTCCTACGAGCAGTACTTC.

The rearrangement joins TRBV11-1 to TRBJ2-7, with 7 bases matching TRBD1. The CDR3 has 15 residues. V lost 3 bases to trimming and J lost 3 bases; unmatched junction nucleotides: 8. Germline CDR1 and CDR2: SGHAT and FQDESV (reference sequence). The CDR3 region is CASSFSGRGNYEQYF. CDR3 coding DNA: TGTGCCAGCAGCTTTTCGGGCAGGGGGAACTACGAGCAGTACTTC. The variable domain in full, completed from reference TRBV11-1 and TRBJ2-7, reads EAEVAQSPRYKITEKSQAVAFWCDPISGHATLYWYRQILGQGPELLVQFQDESVVDDSQLPKDRFSAERLKGVDSTLKIQPAELGDSAMYLCASSFSGRGNYEQYFGPGTRLTVT.

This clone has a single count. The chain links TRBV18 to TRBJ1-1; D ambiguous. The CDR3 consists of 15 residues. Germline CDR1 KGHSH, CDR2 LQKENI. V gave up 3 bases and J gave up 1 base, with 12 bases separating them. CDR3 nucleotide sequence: TGTGCCAGCTCACCGAATCGCAGTCCGAACACTGAAGCTTTCTTT. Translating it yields CASSPNRSPNTEAFF.

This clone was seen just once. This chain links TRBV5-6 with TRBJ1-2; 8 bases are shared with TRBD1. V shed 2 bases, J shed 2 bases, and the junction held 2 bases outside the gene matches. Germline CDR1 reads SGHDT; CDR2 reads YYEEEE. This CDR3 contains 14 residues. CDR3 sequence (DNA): TGTGCCAGCAGCTTTGGGACAGGAAACTATGGCTACACCTTC. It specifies CASSFGTGNYGYTF.

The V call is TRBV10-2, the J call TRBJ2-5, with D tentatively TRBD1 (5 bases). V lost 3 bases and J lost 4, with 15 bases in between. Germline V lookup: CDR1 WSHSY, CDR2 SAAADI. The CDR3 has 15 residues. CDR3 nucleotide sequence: TGCGCCAGCAGTGAAAATGTGGGGCGAGGAGAGACCCAGTACTTC. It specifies CASSENVGRGETQYF.

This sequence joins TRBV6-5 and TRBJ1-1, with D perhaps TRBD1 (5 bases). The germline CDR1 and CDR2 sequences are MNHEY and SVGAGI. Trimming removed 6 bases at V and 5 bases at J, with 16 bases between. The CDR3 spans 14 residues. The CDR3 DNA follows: TGTGCCAGCAGAGCCCCCGGGGGAGGGACTGAAGCTTTCTTT. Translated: CASRAPGGGTEAFF.

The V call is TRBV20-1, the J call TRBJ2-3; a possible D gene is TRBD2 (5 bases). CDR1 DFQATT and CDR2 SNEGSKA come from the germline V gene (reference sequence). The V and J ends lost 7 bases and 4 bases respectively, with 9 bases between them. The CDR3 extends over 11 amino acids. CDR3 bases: TGCAGTGGAGAGGGTGCAGATACGCAGTATTTT. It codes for CSGEGADTQYF.